This T cell receptor (beta chain) was recovered during a study of T cell changes during pregnancy in multiple sclerosis. Assay used: immunoSEQ multiplex PCR; TCRdb lists only in-frame clones, some missing. The profile covers around 59,000 clones, with approximately 90% appearing a single time and about 0.76% taken by the ten largest. The CDR3 sequence is 15 residues long. This receptor was identified in a female donor with multiple sclerosis, enrolled in a pregnancy study. V gene TRBV21-1 combines with J gene TRBJ2-2; the tabulated D call, TRBD2, remains unverified against the DNA. TRBV21-1 is recorded as a pseudogene. This material consisted of CD4+ T cells from peripheral blood mononuclear cells, taken in the first trimester of pregnancy. The CDR3, as DNA: TGTGCCAGCAGGGGGCGGGGGAGGAACACCGGGGAGCTGTTTTTT. It encodes CASRGRGRNTGELFF.